Sequencing of this TCR beta chain was carried out in a study of blood T cell repertoires in COVID-19. Data came from immunoSEQ multiplex PCR; TCRdb stores just in-frame clones and leaves some out. The sample has roughly 200,000 clones; approximately 92% are singletons. V dropped 4 bases and J dropped 2 bases, with 13 bases sitting between them. This CDR3 contains 14 residues. Germline CDR1 reads SGDLS; CDR2 reads YYNGEE. Those who participated ranged in age from roughly 18 to 90 years and resided in about two dozen US areas. Clinical histories supplied by participants themselves formed the basis of cohort assignment.

This rearrangement joins TRBV9 to TRBJ2-7; D is perhaps TRBD1 (5 bases). The sequence was obtained from a woman in her thirties or forties with acute COVID-19. Sequencing was done on a sample of PBMCs or T cells enriched from blood (not recorded which). CDR3 in DNA: TGTGCCAGCAGCCCCTTAGGGGCTCCCTACGAGCAGTACTTC. Protein product: CASSPLGAPYEQYF.